Each of the 9 T cell receptor beta chains below was sequenced from the same sample in a study of blood T cell repertoires in COVID-19. The table came from immunoSEQ multiplex PCR; TCRdb's copy has only in-frame clones and leaves some out. The sample yields about 140,000 clones, roughly 86% seen once. Source material: peripheral blood. Source of these receptors: a man aged 50-60 years with active or convalescent COVID-19.

The V and J genes are TRBV5-4 and TRBJ2-1; TRBD2 matches at 7 bases. The CDR3 covers 17 residues. Germline V gene sequence: CDR1 SGHNT, CDR2 YYREEE (reference sequence). With 4 bases clipped from V and 0 bases from J, the junction kept 10 bases outside the gene matches. In DNA, the CDR3 is TGTGCCAGCAGCCTCGATCTAGCGGCGAGCTCCTACAATGAGCAGTTCTTC. This encodes CASSLDLAASSYNEQFF.

The V gene is TRBV5-5, the J gene TRBJ1-5, with D unresolved. There are 15 residues in the CDR3. Trimming took off 4 bases at V and 3 bases at J, with 14 bases between the two ends. Germline V gene sequence: CDR1 SGHKS, CDR2 YYEKEE (reference sequence). CDR3 sequence (DNA): TGTGCCAGCAGCCGGGTGATAGCAGTCAATCAGCCCCAGCATTTT. It yields the protein CASSRVIAVNQPQHF.

V usage is TRBV5-1 and J usage is TRBJ2-2; no firm D call. The CDR3 spans 14 residues. The germline CDR1 and CDR2 sequences are SGHRS and YFSETQ. Trimming took off 0 bases at V and 6 bases at J, with 9 bases between the two ends. The CDR3 spells CASSLVRLAGELFF. The CDR3 region has the DNA TGCGCCAGCAGCTTGGTTAGGCTAGCCGGGGAGCTGTTTTTT.

V gene TRBV28 combines with J gene TRBJ2-1; TRBD2 matches at 7 bases. In germline, CDR1 is MDHEN, CDR2 SYDVKM. Trimming at V came to 3 bases and at J to 7 bases, leaving 6 bases not matched to a gene. The CDR3 loop spans 14 amino acids. The CDR3 reads CASSLGGIQNEQFF. The CDR3 nucleotides read TGTGCCAGCAGTTTGGGGGGGATACAAAATGAGCAGTTCTTC.

The chain joins TRBV28 to TRBJ2-7; weak D call: TRBD1 (6 bases). From germline, CDR1 is MDHEN and CDR2 SYDVKM. Deletions cut 5 bases from V and 0 bases from J, with 17 bases between. The CDR3 covers 16 residues. In DNA, the CDR3 is TGTGCCAGCAGTCTCCCTTCGACAGGATACTCCTACGAGCAGTACTTC. Encoded protein: CASSLPSTGYSYEQYF.

This chain joins TRBV2 and TRBJ1-1; TRBD1 matches at 8 bases. After removal of 6 bases from V and 2 bases from J, the junction contained 5 bases not matched to a gene. Per germline, CDR1 SNHLY and CDR2 FYNNEI. The CDR3 runs 14 residues. CDR3 coding DNA: TGTGCCAGCAGATCCCAGGGGGCAAACACTGAAGCTTTCTTT. It translates to CASRSQGANTEAFF. Drawing the rest from reference TRBV2 and TRBJ1-1, the complete variable domain is EPEVTQTPSHQVTQMGQEVILRCVPISNHLYFYWYRQILGQKVEFLVSFYNNEISEKSEIFDDQFSVERPDGSNFTLKIRSTKLEDSAMYFCASRSQGANTEAFFGQGTRLTVV.

The genes are TRBV5-1 and TRBJ2-7; D may be TRBD2 (7 bases). The CDR3 extends over 16 amino acids. Germline V gives CDR1 SGHRS, CDR2 YFSETQ. Trimming cost V 1 base and J 3 bases, with 17 bases left between them. In DNA, the CDR3 is TGCGCCAGCAGCTTGTCTGGGGGGGCGGGGATCTACGAGCAGTACTTC. Translating it yields CASSLSGGAGIYEQYF.

The chain carries TRBV30 and TRBJ2-1; 12 nucleotides line up with TRBD2. V shed 2 bases, J shed 7 bases, and the junction held 21 bases outside the gene matches. The CDR3 has 20 amino acids. The germline V gene has CDR1 GTSNPN and CDR2 SVGIG (reference sequence). The CDR3 loop is CAWSPRRQGTGLAGLNEQFF. CDR3 DNA sequence: TGTGCCTGGAGTCCCCGAAGACAGGGCACTGGACTAGCGGGATTAAATGAGCAGTTCTTC.

The CDR3 loop reads CATTNTQGLAKNIQYF. CDR3 in DNA: TGTGCCACAACAAACACCCAGGGTCTAGCCAAAAACATTCAGTACTTC. This chain joins TRBV19 and TRBJ2-4; D perhaps matches TRBD1 (5 bases). Germline assignment: CDR1 LNHDA and CDR2 SQIVND (reference sequence). CDR3 length equals 16 residues. The V end was cut by 10 bases, the J end by 0 bases, with 19 bases between.